A selection of T cell receptor beta chains follows, all from one sample in a study of blood T cell repertoires in COVID-19. Generated by immunoSEQ multiplex PCR, the TCRdb table keeps only in-frame clones and is missing some. This table has a few hundred thousand clones, about 85% appearing once. Sample: PBMCs or T cells enriched from blood (not recorded which). These receptors originate from a man aged 40-49 years who had recovered from COVID-19. CDR3s include the opening cysteine and the closing phenylalanine or tryptophan. A D gene is named only where the DNA matches it firmly. Clone size is not always given. Where it is, it says once, few, many or a class for expanded clones.

j_call d_call clone_size v_call cdr3_nt cdr3_aa
TRBJ1-1 NA NA TRBV7-2 TGTGCCAGCAGCTTCGGACAAAGGAACACTGAAGCTTTCTTT CASSFGQRNTEAFF
TRBJ2-2 TRBD1 NA TRBV2 TGTGCCAGCACCAACAGGGGTGCGGGCACCGGGGAGCTGTTTTTT CASTNRGAGTGELFF
TRBJ2-5 TRBD2 once TRBV29-1 TGCAGCGTCTTAAGACTAGCGGGGTTACAAGAGACCCAGTACTTC CSVLRLAGLQETQYF
TRBJ2-7 TRBD1 NA TRBV5-4 TGTGCCAGCAGATCCGGGACAGGGAAAGGGTACGAGCAGTACTTC CASRSGTGKGYEQYF
TRBJ2-1 NA NA TRBV12-3/TRBV12-4 TGTGCCAGCAGTTTTCTCAACAGCAATGAGCAGTTCTTC CASSFLNSNEQFF
TRBJ1-5 TRBD1 NA TRBV19 TGTGCCAGTAGAGAGACAGGGGGCGATGGCAATCAGCCCCAGCATTTT CASRETGGDGNQPQHF
TRBJ2-7 NA NA TRBV13 TGTGCCAGCAGCCCATTACAGGGAACCTACGAGCAGTACTTC CASSPLQGTYEQYF
TRBJ1-3 NA few TRBV4-1 TGCGCCAGCAGCCAAGGTCAATTCTCTGGAAACACCATATATTTT CASSQGQFSGNTIYF
TRBJ2-7 TRBD1 NA TRBV7-2 TGTGCCAGCAGCAAGCGGACAGGGGGAATTTACGAGCAGTACTTC CASSKRTGGIYEQYF
TRBJ1-1 NA NA TRBV27 TGTGCCAGCACGTCAGAACCGAACACTGAAGCTTTCTTT CASTSEPNTEAFF
TRBJ2-6 TRBD1 NA TRBV30 TGTGCCTGGAGTCTTACAGGGGGCGCAGGGGCCAACGTCCTGACTTTC CAWSLTGGAGANVLTF
TRBJ1-2 NA NA TRBV14 TGTGCCAGCAGCCCTGGCATTAACTATGGCTACACCTTC CASSPGINYGYTF
TRBJ2-5 NA NA TRBV18 TGTGCCAGCTCACTTAGTGGCCCGGGGAGAAGTAAAGAGACCCAGTACTTC CASSLSGPGRSKETQYF
TRBJ2-7 TRBD1 NA TRBV19 TGTGCCAGTAGTGGCCGGACAGGGAGAAGGGACTACGAGCAGTACTTC CASSGRTGRRDYEQYF
TRBJ2-2 NA NA TRBV28 TGTGCCAGCAGAAGACGGGAGAACACCGGGGAGCTGTTTTTT CASRRRENTGELFF
TRBJ2-7 NA NA TRBV28 TGTGCCAGCAGGCGGACAGCCTCCTACGAGCAGTACTTC CASRRTASYEQYF
TRBJ1-3 NA NA TRBV3-1/TRBV3-2 TGTGCCAGCAGACAGGCCGGCTCTGGAAACACCATATATTTT CASRQAGSGNTIYF
TRBJ2-5 TRBD2 NA TRBV12-5 TGTGCTAGTGGTTGGGCGTCGTTTCGGCTAGCGGGAAGCCAAGAGACCCAGTACTTC CASGWASFRLAGSQETQYF
TRBJ2-2 NA NA TRBV6-5 TGTGCCAGCAGTTACTCCACAGGAGATCTAACCGGGGAGCTGTTTTTT CASSYSTGDLTGELFF
TRBJ2-2 NA many TRBV6-4 TGTGCCAGCAGTGACTCGAGGGACACCGGGGAGCTGTTTTTT CASSDSRDTGELFF
TRBJ2-7 NA few TRBV28 TGTGCCAGCAGCCTGTTCGAATTTTCGGGGGAGCAGTACTTC CASSLFEFSGEQYF
TRBJ2-7 NA NA TRBV5-1 TGCGCCAGCAGTTTGGGAAACACAGGAGCCACCTACGAGCAGTACTTC CASSLGNTGATYEQYF
TRBJ2-6 NA NA TRBV30 TGTGCCTGCTACAGAGTGCTCTCTGGGGCCAACGTCCTGACTTTC CACYRVLSGANVLTF
TRBJ1-2 NA NA TRBV29-1 TGCAGCGTTGAAGGGGACTCCACGGGCTACACCTTC CSVEGDSTGYTF
TRBJ2-3 TRBD2 NA TRBV5-1 TGCGCCAGCAGCTACCCACTAGCGGGAGGCACAGATACGCAGTATTTT CASSYPLAGGTDTQYF